These T cell receptor beta chains were read from a single sample in a study of blood T cell repertoires in COVID-19. Sequencing used immunoSEQ multiplex PCR; TCRdb keeps in-frame clones, though not all of them. The table has about 220,000 clones, approximately 82% seen once. The sequencing input was peripheral blood. These receptors all stem from a woman of 80 years or more with acute or convalescent COVID-19. Each CDR3 is given with its conserved first and last residue. A D gene is named only where the DNA matches it firmly. The listing skips clone size in some rows; elsewhere it reads once, few, many or a size class.

D gene: NA
V gene: TRBV3-1/TRBV3-2
J gene: TRBJ1-4
clone size: NA
CDR3 DNA: TGTGCCAGCAGCTCAACAGGTTGGTCCAATGAAAAACTGTTTTTT
CDR3 protein: CASSSTGWSNEKLFF

D gene: TRBD1
V gene: TRBV10-3
J gene: TRBJ1-2
clone size: NA
CDR3 DNA: TGTGCCATCAGCGCGGGACAGCCTAACTATGGCTACACCTTC
CDR3 protein: CAISAGQPNYGYTF

D gene: NA
V gene: TRBV21-1
J gene: TRBJ2-7
clone size: NA
CDR3 DNA: TGTGCCAGCAGCAAAGGCCCTAGCGGGGGAGACGAGCAGTACTTC
CDR3 protein: CASSKGPSGGDEQYF

D gene: NA
V gene: TRBV6-1
J gene: TRBJ1-2
clone size: NA
CDR3 DNA: TGTGCCAGCAGTGAACGGGGAAACTATGGCTACACCTTC
CDR3 protein: CASSERGNYGYTF

D gene: TRBD2
V gene: TRBV19
J gene: TRBJ2-1
clone size: NA
CDR3 DNA: TGTGCCAGTAGTATGGCTAGCGGGGACCTTAACTTTTACAATGAGCAGTTCTTC
CDR3 protein: CASSMASGDLNFYNEQFF

D gene: TRBD1
V gene: TRBV15
J gene: TRBJ1-2
clone size: NA
CDR3 DNA: TGTGCCACCAGCAGAGACAAGACAGGGGGCTATGGCTACACCTTC
CDR3 protein: CATSRDKTGGYGYTF

D gene: NA
V gene: TRBV27
J gene: TRBJ2-3
clone size: NA
CDR3 DNA: TGTGCCAGCAGTTTATCAGGCAGGGCAACAGATACGCAGTATTTT
CDR3 protein: CASSLSGRATDTQYF

D gene: NA
V gene: TRBV9
J gene: TRBJ1-6
clone size: once
CDR3 DNA: TGTGCCAGCAGCGTAGACCCCCACACAAATAATTCACCCCTCCACTTT
CDR3 protein: CASSVDPHTNNSPLHF

D gene: TRBD1
V gene: TRBV7-2
J gene: TRBJ1-2
clone size: NA
CDR3 DNA: TGTGCCAGCAGCTACGCCACCGGGACAGCTAACTATGGCTACACCTTC
CDR3 protein: CASSYATGTANYGYTF

D gene: NA
V gene: TRBV27
J gene: TRBJ1-1
clone size: NA
CDR3 DNA: TGTGCCAGCAGGGACCCTAGGTGGGGGGGGCAGAACACTGAAGCTTTCTTT
CDR3 protein: CASRDPRWGGQNTEAFF

D gene: NA
V gene: TRBV30
J gene: TRBJ1-6
clone size: NA
CDR3 DNA: TGTGCCTGGAGTGTACAACAGCCCTATACTTCACCCCTCCACTTT
CDR3 protein: CAWSVQQPYTSPLHF

D gene: NA
V gene: TRBV5-1
J gene: TRBJ1-6
clone size: NA
CDR3 DNA: TGCGCCAGCAGCCTGGAGGGGGTATGGAATTCACCCCTCCACTTT
CDR3 protein: CASSLEGVWNSPLHF

D gene: TRBD1
V gene: TRBV2
J gene: TRBJ2-7
clone size: NA
CDR3 DNA: TGTGCCAGCCTTGGCTTACAGGGGTTCCACGAGCAGTACTTC
CDR3 protein: CASLGLQGFHEQYF

D gene: NA
V gene: TRBV18
J gene: TRBJ1-2
clone size: NA
CDR3 DNA: TGTGCCAGCTCACCCCGCGCGTTAAAAGGAGGAGGCTACACCTTC
CDR3 protein: CASSPRALKGGGYTF

D gene: TRBD1
V gene: TRBV24-1
J gene: TRBJ1-2
clone size: NA
CDR3 DNA: TGTGCCACCAGTGATTCCGACAGGGTTGGCGGCTACACCTTC
CDR3 protein: CATSDSDRVGGYTF

D gene: TRBD1
V gene: TRBV15
J gene: TRBJ1-3
clone size: NA
CDR3 DNA: TGTGCCACCAGCAGAAAGACAGGGGGTTCTGGAAACACCATATATTTT
CDR3 protein: CATSRKTGGSGNTIYF

D gene: NA
V gene: TRBV4-3
J gene: TRBJ2-3
clone size: NA
CDR3 DNA: TGCGCCAGCAGCCACTTGCGGGCGAGCACAGATACGCAGTATTTT
CDR3 protein: CASSHLRASTDTQYF

D gene: TRBD1
V gene: TRBV9
J gene: TRBJ1-6
clone size: NA
CDR3 DNA: TGTGCCAGCAGCGCAACAACAGGGGGATCACCCCTCCACTTT
CDR3 protein: CASSATTGGSPLHF

D gene: TRBD1
V gene: TRBV28
J gene: TRBJ1-2
clone size: NA
CDR3 DNA: TGTGCCAGCAGTTTGATGGGACAGAATGGCTACACCTTC
CDR3 protein: CASSLMGQNGYTF

D gene: TRBD1
V gene: TRBV6-1
J gene: TRBJ2-1
clone size: NA
CDR3 DNA: TGTGCCAGCAGTGATGGAGGAAACAGGGGTGAGTTCTTC
CDR3 protein: CASSDGGNRGEFF

D gene: NA
V gene: TRBV2
J gene: TRBJ1-1
clone size: NA
CDR3 DNA: TGTGCCAGCAGTGAAGCGAGAATCCCGAACACTGAAGCTTTCTTT
CDR3 protein: CASSEARIPNTEAFF

D gene: NA
V gene: TRBV18
J gene: TRBJ2-7
clone size: once
CDR3 DNA: TGTGCCAGCTCACCTTCATGGCAGTCGAGCGATGAGCAGTACTTC
CDR3 protein: CASSPSWQSSDEQYF

D gene: NA
V gene: TRBV6-5
J gene: TRBJ2-7
clone size: NA
CDR3 DNA: TGTGCCAGCAGTCCGCCTGGTGGCCGCTACGAGCAGTACTTC
CDR3 protein: CASSPPGGRYEQYF

D gene: NA
V gene: TRBV5-1
J gene: TRBJ2-5
clone size: once
CDR3 DNA: TGCGCCAGCAGCTTGGCGGGACTTGAGCAAGAGACCCAGTACTTC
CDR3 protein: CASSLAGLEQETQYF

D gene: TRBD1
V gene: TRBV4-3
J gene: TRBJ1-2
clone size: NA
CDR3 DNA: TGCGCCAGCAGCCAAGTGGGACAGGGAATGGATGGCTACACCTTC
CDR3 protein: CASSQVGQGMDGYTF

D gene: TRBD1
V gene: TRBV25-1
J gene: TRBJ2-2
clone size: NA
CDR3 DNA: TGTGCCAGCCGCGGACAGGGAACCGGGGAGCTGTTTTTT
CDR3 protein: CASRGQGTGELFF

D gene: TRBD2
V gene: TRBV9
J gene: TRBJ2-7
clone size: NA
CDR3 DNA: TGTGCCAGCACCCCGGGGGGCGGGGGGCCGACCTACGAGCAGTACTTC
CDR3 protein: CASTPGGGGPTYEQYF

D gene: TRBD1
V gene: TRBV11-3
J gene: TRBJ1-3
clone size: NA
CDR3 DNA: TGTGCCAGCAAGCGACAGGGGGCTGGAAACACCATATATTTT
CDR3 protein: CASKRQGAGNTIYF

D gene: NA
V gene: TRBV7-9
J gene: TRBJ1-1
clone size: NA
CDR3 DNA: TGTGCCAGCAGCTCCCAGGGAACTGATCACACTGAAGCTTTCTTT
CDR3 protein: CASSSQGTDHTEAFF

D gene: NA
V gene: TRBV12-3/TRBV12-4
J gene: TRBJ1-5
clone size: NA
CDR3 DNA: TGTGCCAGCAGTTTCAATAGCAATCAGCCCCAGCATTTT
CDR3 protein: CASSFNSNQPQHF

D gene: TRBD1
V gene: TRBV10-3
J gene: TRBJ1-3
clone size: NA
CDR3 DNA: TGTGCCATCACCCAGGACAGGGCTGGAAACACCATATATTTT
CDR3 protein: CAITQDRAGNTIYF

D gene: TRBD1
V gene: TRBV7-9
J gene: TRBJ2-5
clone size: few
CDR3 DNA: TGTGCCAGCAGCTTGACAGGGGCTAGAGAGACCCAGTACTTC
CDR3 protein: CASSLTGARETQYF

D gene: NA
V gene: TRBV7-6
J gene: TRBJ1-1
clone size: NA
CDR3 DNA: TGTGCCAGCACCCCTGACAGGTCAGAGGGAGCTTTCTTT
CDR3 protein: CASTPDRSEGAFF

D gene: TRBD2
V gene: TRBV7-3
J gene: TRBJ2-1
clone size: NA
CDR3 DNA: TGTGCCAGCAGCACTCTAGCGGGGGCCTACAATGAGCAGTTCTTC
CDR3 protein: CASSTLAGAYNEQFF

D gene: NA
V gene: TRBV28
J gene: TRBJ1-2
clone size: NA
CDR3 DNA: TGTGCCAGCAGGGCGGGGGCGAAGGACTATGGCTACACCTTC
CDR3 protein: CASRAGAKDYGYTF

D gene: TRBD1
V gene: TRBV6-2/TRBV6-3
J gene: TRBJ2-7
clone size: NA
CDR3 DNA: TGTGCCAGCAGTTCCGGGACAGGGTATGGCGAGCAGTACTTC
CDR3 protein: CASSSGTGYGEQYF

D gene: TRBD2
V gene: TRBV5-1
J gene: TRBJ2-3
clone size: NA
CDR3 DNA: TGCGCCAGCAGCCCAGGGAGGAGCGGGGGTACCAGCACAGATACGCAGTATTTT
CDR3 protein: CASSPGRSGGTSTDTQYF

D gene: NA
V gene: TRBV2
J gene: TRBJ1-2
clone size: few
CDR3 DNA: TGTGCCAGCAGTGAGGACGGCCTCAGGGCGAGTATAGGCTACACCTTC
CDR3 protein: CASSEDGLRASIGYTF

D gene: NA
V gene: TRBV5-1
J gene: TRBJ2-3
clone size: NA
CDR3 DNA: TGCGCCAGCAGCGCCGACAGGTGGGGCGATACGCAGTATTTT
CDR3 protein: CASSADRWGDTQYF

D gene: NA
V gene: TRBV7-2
J gene: TRBJ2-5
clone size: NA
CDR3 DNA: TGTGCCAGCAGCCTCGACCCTTACTCGGGGGAGACCCAGTACTTC
CDR3 protein: CASSLDPYSGETQYF